This record covers a single T cell receptor beta chain. Its specificity is unknown. The data were obtained in a study of radiotherapy plus CTLA-4 blockade in lung cancer. Study-level points and caveats: Subsequent to radiotherapy plus ipilimumab, tumor-derived TCR clones underwent expansion in blood. Response, reportedly, was best predicted by interferon-beta along with early blood T cell clone dynamics.

Germline trimming cut 4 bases from V and 5 bases from J; bases unmatched to any gene: 3. Germline V gene lookup returns CDR1 MDHEN and CDR2 SYDVKM. The CDR3 is made up of 13 amino acids. Measured with immunoSEQ multiplex PCR; TCRdb has only the in-frame clones, and not every one. Here the sample spans about 24,000 clones, 71% being singletons. This receptor was identified in a human donor with non-small cell lung cancer whose response to radiotherapy plus ipilimumab could not be evaluated. This rearrangement joins TRBV28 to TRBJ2-3; 7 bases map to TRBD1. The specimen was peripheral blood, collected from a patient treated with radiotherapy plus ipilimumab. The CDR3 loop is CASSSGTVDTQYF. CDR3 in DNA: TGTGCCAGCAGTTCGGGGACAGTAGATACGCAGTATTTT.